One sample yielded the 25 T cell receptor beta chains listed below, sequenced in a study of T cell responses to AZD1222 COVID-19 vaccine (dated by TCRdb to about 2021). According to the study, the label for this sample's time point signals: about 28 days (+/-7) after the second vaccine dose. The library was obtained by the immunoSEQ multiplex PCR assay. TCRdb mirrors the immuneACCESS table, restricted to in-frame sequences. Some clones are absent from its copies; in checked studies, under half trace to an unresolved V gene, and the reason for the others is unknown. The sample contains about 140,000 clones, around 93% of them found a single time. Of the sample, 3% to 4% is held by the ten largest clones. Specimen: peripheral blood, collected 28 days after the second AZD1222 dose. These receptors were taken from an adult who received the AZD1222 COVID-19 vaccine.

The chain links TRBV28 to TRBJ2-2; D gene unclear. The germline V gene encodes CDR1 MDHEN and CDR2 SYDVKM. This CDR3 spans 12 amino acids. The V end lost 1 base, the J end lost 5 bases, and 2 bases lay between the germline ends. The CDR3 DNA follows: TGTGCCAGCAGTTTATCGACCGGGGAGCTGTTTTTT. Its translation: CASSLSTGELFF. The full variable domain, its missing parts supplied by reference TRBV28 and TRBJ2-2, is DVKVTQSSRYLVKRTGEKVFLECVQDMDHENMFWYRQDPGLGLRLIYFSYDVKMKEKGDIPEGYSVSREKKERFSLILESASTNQTSMYLCASSLSTGELFFGEGSRLTVL.

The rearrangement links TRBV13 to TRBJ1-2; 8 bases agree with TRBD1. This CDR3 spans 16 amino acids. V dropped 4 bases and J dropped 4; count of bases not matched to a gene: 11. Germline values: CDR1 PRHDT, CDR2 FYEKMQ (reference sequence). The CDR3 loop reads CASSSYNGQGSYGYTF. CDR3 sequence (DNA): TGTGCCAGCAGCTCCTACAACGGACAGGGAAGCTATGGCTACACCTTC. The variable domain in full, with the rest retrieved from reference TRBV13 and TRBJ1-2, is AAGVIQSPRHLIKEKRETATLKCYPIPRHDTVYWYQQGPGQDPQFLISFYEKMQSDKGSIPDRFSAQQFSDYHSELNMSSLELGDSALYFCASSSYNGQGSYGYTFGSGTRLTVV.

As DNA, the CDR3 is TGCAGTGCTAGTGTGTGGGACAGGGGGATTTCTGAAGCTTTCTTT. This gives the protein CSASVWDRGISEAFF. V is TRBV20-1 and J is TRBJ1-1, with TRBD1 identical over 11 bases. With 3 bases clipped from V and 6 bases from J, the junction kept 9 bases outside the gene matches. Germline V lookup: CDR1 DFQATT, CDR2 SNEGSKA (reference sequence). This CDR3 has 15 residues.

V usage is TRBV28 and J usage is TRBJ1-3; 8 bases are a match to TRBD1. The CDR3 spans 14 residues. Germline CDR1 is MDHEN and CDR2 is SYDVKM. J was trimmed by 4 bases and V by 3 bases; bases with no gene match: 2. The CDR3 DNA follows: TGTGCCAGCAGTTTCTCAGGGGGCGGAAACACCATATATTTT. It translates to CASSFSGGGNTIYF.

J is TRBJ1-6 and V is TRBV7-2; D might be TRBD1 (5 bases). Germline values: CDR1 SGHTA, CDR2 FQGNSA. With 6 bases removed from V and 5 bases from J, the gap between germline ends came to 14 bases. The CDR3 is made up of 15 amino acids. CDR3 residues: CASRTGTVDNSPLHF. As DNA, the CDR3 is TGTGCCAGCAGGACCGGGACTGTAGATAATTCACCCCTCCACTTT. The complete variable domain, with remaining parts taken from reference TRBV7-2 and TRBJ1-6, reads GAGVSQSPSNKVTEKGKDVELRCDPISGHTALYWYRQSLGQGLEFLIYFQGNSAPDKSGLPSDRFSAERTGGSVSTLTIQRTQQEDSAVYLCASRTGTVDNSPLHFGNGTRLTVT.

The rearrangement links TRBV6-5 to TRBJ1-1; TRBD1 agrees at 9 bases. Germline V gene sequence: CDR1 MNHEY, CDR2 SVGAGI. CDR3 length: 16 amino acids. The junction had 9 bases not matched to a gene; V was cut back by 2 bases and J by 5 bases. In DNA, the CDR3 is TGTGCCAGCAGTTACCACAAAACAGGGGGCTTGACTGAAGCTTTCTTT. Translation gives CASSYHKTGGLTEAFF.

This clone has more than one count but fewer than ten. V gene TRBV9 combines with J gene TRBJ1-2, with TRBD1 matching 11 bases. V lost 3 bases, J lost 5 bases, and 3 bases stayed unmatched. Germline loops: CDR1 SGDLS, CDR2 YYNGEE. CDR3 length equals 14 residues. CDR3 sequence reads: CASSDRDRGYGYTF. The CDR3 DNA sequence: TGTGCCAGCAGCGACCGGGACAGGGGGTATGGCTACACCTTC.

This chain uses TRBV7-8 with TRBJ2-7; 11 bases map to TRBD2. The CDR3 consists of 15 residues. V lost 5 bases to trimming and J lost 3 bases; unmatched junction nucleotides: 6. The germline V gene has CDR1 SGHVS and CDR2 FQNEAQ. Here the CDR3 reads CASSELAGDHYEQYF. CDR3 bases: TGTGCCAGCAGCGAACTAGCGGGAGACCACTACGAGCAGTACTTC. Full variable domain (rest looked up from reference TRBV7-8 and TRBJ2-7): GAGVSQSPRYKVAKRGQDVALRCDPISGHVSLFWYQQALGQGPEFLTYFQNEAQLDKSGLPSDRFFAERPEGSVSTLKIQRTQQEDSAVYLCASSELAGDHYEQYFGPGTRLTVT.

For the CDR3, the DNA is TGTGCCAGCAGCGCAGCAGGGTGGGTTAATGAAAAACTGTTTTTT. Protein: CASSAAGWVNEKLFF. The chain has TRBV7-2 and TRBJ1-4; D perhaps matches TRBD1 (5 bases). The CDR3 runs 15 residues. V lost 5 bases and J lost 4, with 14 bases in between. CDR1 SGHTA and CDR2 FQGNSA come from the germline V gene.

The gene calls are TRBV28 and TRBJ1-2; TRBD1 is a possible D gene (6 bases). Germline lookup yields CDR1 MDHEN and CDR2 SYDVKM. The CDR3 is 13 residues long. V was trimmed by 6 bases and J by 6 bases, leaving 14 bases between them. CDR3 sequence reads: CASSPRGGNGYTF. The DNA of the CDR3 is TGTGCCAGCAGCCCTAGGGGGGGGAATGGCTACACCTTC.

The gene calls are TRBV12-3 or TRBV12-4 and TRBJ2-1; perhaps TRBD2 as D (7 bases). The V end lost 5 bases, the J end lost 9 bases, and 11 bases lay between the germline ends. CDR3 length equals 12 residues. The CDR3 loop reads CASSNREGEQFF. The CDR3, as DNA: TGTGCCAGCAGTAACAGGGAGGGTGAGCAGTTCTTC.

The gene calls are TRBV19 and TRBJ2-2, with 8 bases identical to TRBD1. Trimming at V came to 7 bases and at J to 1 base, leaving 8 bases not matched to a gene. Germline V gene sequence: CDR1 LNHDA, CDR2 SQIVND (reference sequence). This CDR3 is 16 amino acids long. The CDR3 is CASTDRAGLNTGELFF. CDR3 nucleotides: TGTGCCAGTACGGACAGGGCAGGACTGAACACCGGGGAGCTGTTTTTT.

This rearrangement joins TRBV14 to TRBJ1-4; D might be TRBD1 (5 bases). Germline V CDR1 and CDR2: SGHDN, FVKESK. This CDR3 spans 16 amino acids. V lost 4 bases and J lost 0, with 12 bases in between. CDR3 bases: TGTGCCAGCAGCCGCGGAGGGGTACCAACTAATGAAAAACTGTTTTTT. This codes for CASSRGGVPTNEKLFF.

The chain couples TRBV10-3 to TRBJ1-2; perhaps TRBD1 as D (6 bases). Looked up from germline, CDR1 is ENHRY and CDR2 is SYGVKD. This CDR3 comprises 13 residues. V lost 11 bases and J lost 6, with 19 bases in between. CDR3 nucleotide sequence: TGTGCCGCCTCGAGGGGGGCGCGGGATGGCTACACCTTC. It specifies CAASRGARDGYTF.

This chain's CDR3 is CATKIDGASYNEQFF. The DNA of the CDR3 is TGTGCCACCAAGATAGACGGGGCCTCCTACAATGAGCAGTTCTTC. The rearrangement links TRBV28 to TRBJ2-1, with D perhaps assigned TRBD1 or TRBD2 (5 bases each). The CDR3 covers 15 residues. Germline V lookup: CDR1 MDHEN, CDR2 SYDVKM. V was trimmed by 10 bases and J by 0 bases, leaving 16 bases between them. Based on the CDR3 plus reference TRBV28 and TRBJ2-1, the full variable domain is DVKVTQSSRYLVKRTGEKVFLECVQDMDHENMFWYRQDPGLGLRLIYFSYDVKMKEKGDIPEGYSVSREKKERFSLILESASTNQTSMYLCATKIDGASYNEQFFGPGTRLTVL.

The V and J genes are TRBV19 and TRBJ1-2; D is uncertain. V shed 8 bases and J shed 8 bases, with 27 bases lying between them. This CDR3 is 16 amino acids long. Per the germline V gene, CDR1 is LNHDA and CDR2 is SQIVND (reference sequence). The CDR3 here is CASGAYSPLRPRGYTF. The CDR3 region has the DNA TGTGCCAGTGGAGCATACAGCCCCCTCCGACCTAGGGGCTACACCTTC. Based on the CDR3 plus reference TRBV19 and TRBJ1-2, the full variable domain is DGGITQSPKYLFRKEGQNVTLSCEQNLNHDAMYWYRQDPGQGLRLIYYSQIVNDFQKGDIAEGYSVSREKKESFPLTVTSAQKNPTAFYLCASGAYSPLRPRGYTFGSGTRLTVV.

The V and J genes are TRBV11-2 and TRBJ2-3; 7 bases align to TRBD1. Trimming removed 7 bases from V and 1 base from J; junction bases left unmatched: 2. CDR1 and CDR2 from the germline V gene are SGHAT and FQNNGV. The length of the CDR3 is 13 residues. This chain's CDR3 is CASTGQRTDTQYF. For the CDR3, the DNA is TGTGCCAGCACGGGACAGCGCACAGATACGCAGTATTTT. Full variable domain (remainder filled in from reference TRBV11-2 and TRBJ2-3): EAGVAQSPRYKIIEKRQSVAFWCNPISGHATLYWYQQILGQGPKLLIQFQNNGVVDDSQLPKDRFSAERLKGVDSTLKIQPAKLEDSAVYLCASTGQRTDTQYFGPGTRLTVL.

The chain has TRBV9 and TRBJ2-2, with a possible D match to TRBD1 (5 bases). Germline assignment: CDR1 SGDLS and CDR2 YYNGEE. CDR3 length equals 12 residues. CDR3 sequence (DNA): TGTGCTGCAGGGTCCGGCACCGGGGAGCTGTTTTTT. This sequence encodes CAAGSGTGELFF.

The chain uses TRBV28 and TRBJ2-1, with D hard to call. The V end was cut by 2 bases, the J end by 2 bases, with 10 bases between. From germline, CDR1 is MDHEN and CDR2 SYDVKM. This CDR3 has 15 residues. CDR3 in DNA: TGTGCCAGCAGTTTAGGTTCGGTAGCCTACAATGAGCAGTTCTTC. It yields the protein CASSLGSVAYNEQFF.

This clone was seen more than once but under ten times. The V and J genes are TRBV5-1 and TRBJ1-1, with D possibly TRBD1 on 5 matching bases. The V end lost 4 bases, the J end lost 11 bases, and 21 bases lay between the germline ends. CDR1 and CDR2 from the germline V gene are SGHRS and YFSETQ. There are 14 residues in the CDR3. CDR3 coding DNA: TGCGCCAGCAGCCTCTCTCGCGGGGGTTCGCCGGCTTTCTTT. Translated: CASSLSRGGSPAFF.

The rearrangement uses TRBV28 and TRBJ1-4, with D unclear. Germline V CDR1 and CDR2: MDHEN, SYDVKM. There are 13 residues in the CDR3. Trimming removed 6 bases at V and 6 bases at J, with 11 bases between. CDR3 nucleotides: TGTGCCAGCAGGATGACGGATTATGAAAAACTGTTTTTT. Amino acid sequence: CASRMTDYEKLFF.

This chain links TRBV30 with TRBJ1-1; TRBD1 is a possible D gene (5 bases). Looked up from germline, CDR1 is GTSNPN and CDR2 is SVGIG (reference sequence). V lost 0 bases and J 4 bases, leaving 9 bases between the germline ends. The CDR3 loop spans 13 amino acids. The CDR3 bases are TGTGCCTGGAGTGTCTGGGGGGGCACTGAAGCTTTCTTT. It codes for CAWSVWGGTEAFF.

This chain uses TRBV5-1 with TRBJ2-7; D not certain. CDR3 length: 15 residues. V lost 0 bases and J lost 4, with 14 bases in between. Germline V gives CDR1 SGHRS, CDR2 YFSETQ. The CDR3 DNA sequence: TGCGCCAGCAGCTTGGGTTTCGTCCGGAGTTACGAGCAGTACTTC. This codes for CASSLGFVRSYEQYF. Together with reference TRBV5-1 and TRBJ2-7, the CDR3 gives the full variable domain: KAGVTQTPRYLIKTRGQQVTLSCSPISGHRSVSWYQQTPGQGLQFLFEYFSETQRNKGNFPGRFSGRQFSNSRSEMNVSTLELGDSALYLCASSLGFVRSYEQYFGPGTRLTVT.

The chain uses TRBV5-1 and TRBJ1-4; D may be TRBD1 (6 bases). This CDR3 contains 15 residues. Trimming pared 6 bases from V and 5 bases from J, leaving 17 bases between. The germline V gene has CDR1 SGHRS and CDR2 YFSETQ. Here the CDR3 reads CASTTDGQWNEKLFF. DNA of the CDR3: TGCGCCAGCACCACTGACGGACAGTGGAATGAAAAACTGTTTTTT.

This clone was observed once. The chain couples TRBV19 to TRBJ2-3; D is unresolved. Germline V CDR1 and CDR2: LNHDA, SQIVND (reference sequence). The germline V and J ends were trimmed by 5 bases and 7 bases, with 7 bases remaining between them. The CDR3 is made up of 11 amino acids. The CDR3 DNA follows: TGTGCCAGTAGTTTCGGATATACGCAGTATTTT. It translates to CASSFGYTQYF.